These T cell receptor beta chains were read from a single sample in a study of CD8+CD57+ T cells in acquired aplastic anemia. TCRdb reprocessed the reads via MiXCR and lists one record per CDR3 protein. The sample contains under 200,000 distinct CDR3 sequences, 40% to 55% of which appear only once. The specimen sequenced was sorted CD4+, CD8+, or CD8+CD57+ T cells (not recorded which) from PBMCs. The receptors derive from a human donor with aplastic anemia. The CDR3 runs from the conserved cysteine through the conserved F or W. D genes are given only for firm matches. Clone size is not always given. Where it is, it says once, few, many or a class for expanded clones.

CDR3 DNA: TGTGCCAGCAGCTTGTTCGGAGTAGATACGCAGTATTTT
CDR3 protein: CASSLFGVDTQYF
CDR3 length: 13
D gene: NA
V gene: TRBV5-6
clone size: once
J gene: TRBJ2-3

CDR3 DNA: TGCAGCGTTGCCCGTGCCTACAATGAGCAGTTCTTC
CDR3 protein: CSVARAYNEQFF
CDR3 length: 12
D gene: NA
V gene: TRBV29-1
clone size: once
J gene: TRBJ2-1

CDR3 DNA: TGCGCCAGCAGCACTAGGACAGCCTCAGATACGCAGTATTTT
CDR3 protein: CASSTRTASDTQYF
CDR3 length: 14
D gene: NA
V gene: TRBV5-1
clone size: NA
J gene: TRBJ2-3

CDR3 DNA: TGTGCCATCAGTGAAGGGACAGGGATTTGGGGGGCCCAGTACTTC
CDR3 protein: CAISEGTGIWGAQYF
CDR3 length: 15
D gene: TRBD1
V gene: TRBV10-3
clone size: many
J gene: TRBJ2-5

CDR3 DNA: TGTGCCAGCAGCCAAGTACAACAAGAGACCCAGTACTTC
CDR3 protein: CASSQVQQETQYF
CDR3 length: 13
D gene: NA
V gene: TRBV14
clone size: NA
J gene: TRBJ2-5

CDR3 DNA: TGTGCCAGCAGTCGAAGCGGGGGCTCCTACGAGCAGTACTTC
CDR3 protein: CASSRSGGSYEQYF
CDR3 length: 14
D gene: TRBD2
V gene: TRBV9
clone size: NA
J gene: TRBJ2-7

CDR3 DNA: TGCGCCAGCAGTGTAGCTGGACTAGCGGAGCCTCAAGAGACCCAGTACTTC
CDR3 protein: CASSVAGLAEPQETQYF
CDR3 length: 17
D gene: TRBD2
V gene: TRBV10-1
clone size: NA
J gene: TRBJ2-5

CDR3 DNA: TGTGCCAGCACGGGGTTAGCGACAGGCCAGCCCCAGCATTTT
CDR3 protein: CASTGLATGQPQHF
CDR3 length: 14
D gene: NA
V gene: TRBV18
clone size: few
J gene: TRBJ1-5

CDR3 DNA: TGTGCCACCAGCAGAGTGAGGGGTAGCAATCAGCCCCAGCATTTT
CDR3 protein: CATSRVRGSNQPQHF
CDR3 length: 15
D gene: NA
V gene: TRBV15
clone size: few
J gene: TRBJ1-5

CDR3 DNA: TGTGCCAGCAGTTCCATAGTTAGCAATCAGCCCCAGCATTTT
CDR3 protein: CASSSIVSNQPQHF
CDR3 length: 14
D gene: NA
V gene: TRBV12-3/TRBV12-4
clone size: NA
J gene: TRBJ1-5

CDR3 DNA: TGTGCCAGCAGCTTTAGCGGGGTAGAGACCCAGTACTTC
CDR3 protein: CASSFSGVETQYF
CDR3 length: 13
D gene: TRBD2
V gene: TRBV7-8
clone size: NA
J gene: TRBJ2-5

CDR3 DNA: TGCGCCAGCAGCTTGGCGGGACTTAACAATGAGCAGTTCTTC
CDR3 protein: CASSLAGLNNEQFF
CDR3 length: 14
D gene: NA
V gene: TRBV25-1
clone size: many
J gene: TRBJ2-1

CDR3 DNA: TGTGCCTGGAGATACGCGGGAAACACAGATACGCAGTATTTT
CDR3 protein: CAWRYAGNTDTQYF
CDR3 length: 14
D gene: NA
V gene: TRBV30
clone size: NA
J gene: TRBJ2-3

CDR3 DNA: TGTGCCAGCAGTGACGGGACTAGCGGGAGTTTTGGGGAGACCCAGTACTTC
CDR3 protein: CASSDGTSGSFGETQYF
CDR3 length: 17
D gene: TRBD2
V gene: TRBV2
clone size: many
J gene: TRBJ2-5

CDR3 DNA: TGTGCCAGCAGCGCACACAGGGGGCAGGATGAGCAGTTCTTC
CDR3 protein: CASSAHRGQDEQFF
CDR3 length: 14
D gene: TRBD1
V gene: TRBV9
clone size: NA
J gene: TRBJ2-1

CDR3 DNA: TGTGCCAGCAGCTCCCAGGGGGCCGGCTATGGCTACACCTTC
CDR3 protein: CASSSQGAGYGYTF
CDR3 length: 14
D gene: TRBD1
V gene: TRBV5-4
clone size: many
J gene: TRBJ1-2

CDR3 DNA: TGTGCCAGCAAGGTGGGGGCAGTTCGGTACTTC
CDR3 protein: CASKVGAVRYF
CDR3 length: 11
D gene: NA
V gene: TRBV2
clone size: medium-sized
J gene: TRBJ2-4

CDR3 DNA: TGCGCCAGCAGCTTGTGGCCCGCGGGGGGGCCGAGGAATGAGCAGTTCTTC
CDR3 protein: CASSLWPAGGPRNEQFF
CDR3 length: 17
D gene: TRBD2
V gene: TRBV5-1
clone size: few
J gene: TRBJ2-1

CDR3 DNA: TGTGCCAGCAGCCGTCCGGGACAGGGGAGTGGGATCACCCTCCACTTT
CDR3 protein: CASSRPGQGSGITLHF
CDR3 length: 16
D gene: TRBD1
V gene: TRBV12-3/TRBV12-4
clone size: NA
J gene: TRBJ1-6

CDR3 DNA: TGTGCCAGCAGCTTAGCGACGGGAGACGAGCAGTACTTC
CDR3 protein: CASSLATGDEQYF
CDR3 length: 13
D gene: NA
V gene: TRBV7-6
clone size: NA
J gene: TRBJ2-7

CDR3 DNA: TGCGCCAGCAGCGCGGACAGGGCCTACGAGCAGTACTTC
CDR3 protein: CASSADRAYEQYF
CDR3 length: 13
D gene: TRBD1
V gene: TRBV5-1
clone size: NA
J gene: TRBJ2-7